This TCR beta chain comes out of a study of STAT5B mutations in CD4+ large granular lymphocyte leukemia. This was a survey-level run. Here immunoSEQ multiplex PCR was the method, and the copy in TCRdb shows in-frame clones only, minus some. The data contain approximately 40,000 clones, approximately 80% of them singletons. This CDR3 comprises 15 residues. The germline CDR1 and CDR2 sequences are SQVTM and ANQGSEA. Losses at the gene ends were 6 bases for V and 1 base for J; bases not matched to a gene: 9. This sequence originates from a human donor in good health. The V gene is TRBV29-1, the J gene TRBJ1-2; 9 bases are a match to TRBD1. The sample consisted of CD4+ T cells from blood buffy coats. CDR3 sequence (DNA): TGCAGCGTGGGGTTACAGGGGGCCCTTAACTATGGCTACACCTTC. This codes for CSVGLQGALNYGYTF.